The rows below give T cell receptor beta chains drawn from one sample of a study of T-cell reconstitution after alpha-beta-depleted transplantation in children. TCRdb reprocessed the PCR reads via MiXCR and lists one record per CDR3 protein. Of 530,000 or so distinct CDR3 sequences in the sample, 27% are singletons; the top ten hold under 45%. The starting material was PBMCs, obtained before TCRalphabeta/CD19-depleted stem cell transplant. These receptors came from a boy in the first two years of life with Wiskott-Aldrich syndrome, due to receive a stem cell transplant. Each CDR3 is given with its conserved first and last residue. A D gene is named only where the DNA matches it firmly. Only some rows state a clone size, as once, few, many or a class for expanded clones.

abundance	j_gene	v_gene	d_gene	CDR3nt	CDR3aa
once	TRBJ2-1	TRBV6-1	NA	TGTGCCAGCAGTGATTTAAACTCCTACAATGAGCAGTTCTTC	CASSDLNSYNEQFF
NA	TRBJ2-2	TRBV5-1	TRBD2	TGCGCCAGCAGCCCCGGACTAGCGCGGGGGGGGGAGCTGTTTTTT	CASSPGLARGGELFF
NA	TRBJ2-1	TRBV11-1	TRBD2	TGTGCCAGCAGCCACGGACTAGCGGGAGGGAGCTCCTACAATGAGCAGTTCTTC	CASSHGLAGGSSYNEQFF
NA	TRBJ1-1	TRBV5-1	NA	TGCGCCAGCAGCTTTGGGGGCAAAGCGAACACTGAAGCTTTCTTT	CASSFGGKANTEAFF
few	TRBJ2-7	TRBV7-8	NA	TGTGCCAGCAGCCACGACCGACTGGGCGAGCAGTACTTC	CASSHDRLGEQYF
NA	TRBJ2-7	TRBV29-1	NA	TGCAGCGTTCGGCAGGGTCCCTACGAGCAGTACTTC	CSVRQGPYEQYF
NA	TRBJ2-6	TRBV12-3/TRBV12-4	NA	TGTGCCAGCAGTCAACAGGGTTTCTCTGGGGCCAACGTCCTGACTTTC	CASSQQGFSGANVLTF
NA	TRBJ2-7	TRBV12-3/TRBV12-4	TRBD2	TGTGCCAGCAGTCCCTTCGGACTAGCCTACGAGCAGTACTTC	CASSPFGLAYEQYF
few	TRBJ2-2	TRBV12-3/TRBV12-4	NA	TGTGCCAGCTGTAGGTGGGACACCGGGGAGCTGTTTTTT	CASCRWDTGELFF
NA	TRBJ2-7	TRBV29-1	NA	TGCAGCGTTGTTGGGGGGCCGGGGGCCCCCTTCGAGCAGTACTTC	CSVVGGPGAPFEQYF
few	TRBJ2-2	TRBV12-3/TRBV12-4	NA	TGTGCCAGCAGAGGGGGGGGGACACCGAACACCGGGGAGCTGTTTTTT	CASRGGGTPNTGELFF
few	TRBJ2-4	TRBV19	NA	TGTGCCAGTAGCTTCATGGGGTCCAAAAACATTCAGTACTTC	CASSFMGSKNIQYF
few	TRBJ2-3	TRBV20-1	NA	TGCAGTGCTCCCCCCTGGCCCAGGGTTTACGGCACAGATACGCAGTATTTT	CSAPPWPRVYGTDTQYF
NA	TRBJ2-3	TRBV15	TRBD2	TGTGCCACCAGCAGACCTCGGACTAGCGGGAGAGAGAAGGCACACACAGATACGCAGTATTTT	CATSRPRTSGREKAHTDTQYF
NA	TRBJ2-7	TRBV7-8	NA	TGTGCCAGCAGCTTATCGGCGGGACACGCCTACGAGCAGTACTTC	CASSLSAGHAYEQYF
NA	TRBJ2-7	TRBV20-1	TRBD1	TGCAGTGCTAGAGCTTTAGACAGGGACTCCTACGAGCAGTACTTC	CSARALDRDSYEQYF
NA	TRBJ2-3	TRBV5-6	NA	TGTGCCAGCAGCTTGGGGCCAGAGGAGTATTTT	CASSLGPEEYF
NA	TRBJ1-1	TRBV7-9	TRBD1	TGTGCCAGCAGCTTAAACGACAGGGGACCTTTCTTT	CASSLNDRGPFF
NA	TRBJ2-1	TRBV2	NA	TGTGCCAGCAGGCTTATGGCTGAGCAGTTCTTC	CASRLMAEQFF
NA	TRBJ1-1	TRBV7-2	NA	TGTGCCAGCAGAAAGGAGGTTGCGGGTAGTTGGGACACTGAAGCTTTCTTT	CASRKEVAGSWDTEAFF
few	TRBJ2-7	TRBV5-1	NA	TGCGCCAGCAGCTCCGGGATCATTACCTACGAGCAGTACTTC	CASSSGIITYEQYF
few	TRBJ1-3	TRBV28	NA	TGTGCCAGCAGTACCCCCGGGACCCACACCATATATTTT	CASSTPGTHTIYF
many	TRBJ2-7	TRBV7-2	NA	TGTGCCAGCAGTCTAGCTTTAACCTACGAGCAGTACTTC	CASSLALTYEQYF
few	TRBJ2-2	TRBV2	TRBD2	TGTGCCAGCAGGCAAGGGACTAGCGAGACCGGGGAGCTGTTTTTT	CASRQGTSETGELFF
few	TRBJ2-1	TRBV14	TRBD2	TGTGCCAGCAGCGAGGGACTAGCGAGAGGCAATGAGCAGTTCTTC	CASSEGLARGNEQFF
few	TRBJ2-7	TRBV29-1	TRBD2	TGCAGCGTTGGTGCGCGGGAGCACGAGCAGTACTTC	CSVGAREHEQYF
few	TRBJ2-7	TRBV5-1	NA	TGCGCCAGCAGCTTTTCCCCGAGACGGGAAGGTTACGAGCAGTACTTC	CASSFSPRREGYEQYF
few	TRBJ2-3	TRBV24-1	NA	TGTGCCACCCAAAATTCCCAGGGGCTTGGAGATACGCAGTATTTT	CATQNSQGLGDTQYF
few	TRBJ2-5	TRBV5-1	TRBD2	TGCGCCAGCAGCTTGGGACTAGCCGCCGAGACCCAGTACTTC	CASSLGLAAETQYF
NA	TRBJ2-7	TRBV7-8	TRBD2	TGTGCCAGCAGCCCCAGGCCAGTCCTGGCGGGACTAGCGGTCTCCTACGAGCAGTACTTC	CASSPRPVLAGLAVSYEQYF
few	TRBJ1-1	TRBV5-6	NA	TGTGCCAGCAGCTTCGGACATAAGAACACTGAAGCTTTCTTT	CASSFGHKNTEAFF
NA	TRBJ2-1	TRBV5-6	NA	TGTGCCAGCACCATGTGGGGGGACCGGCCCTCAATTGAGCAGTTCTTC	CASTMWGDRPSIEQFF
NA	TRBJ1-3	TRBV5-1	NA	TGCGCCAGCCAAGAGACAGCTGGAAACACCATATATTTT	CASQETAGNTIYF
few	TRBJ2-5	TRBV27	TRBD1	TGTGCCACGAGGGACAGGGGGAAAGAGACCCAGTACTTC	CATRDRGKETQYF
NA	TRBJ2-3	TRBV10-3	NA	TGTGCCATCAGTGAGCAGTGGGATACGCAGTATTTT	CAISEQWDTQYF
once	TRBJ1-1	TRBV7-9	NA	TGTGCCAGCAGCTTCGGACAAACCACTGAAGCTTTCTTT	CASSFGQTTEAFF
few	TRBJ2-1	TRBV20-1	NA	TGCAGTGCTAGAGACGTGGGAGCGAACTACAATGAGCAGTTCTTC	CSARDVGANYNEQFF
NA	TRBJ2-1	TRBV3-1	TRBD2	TGTGCCAGCAGCCCTGCGGGACTAGCGGACTACAATGAGCAGTTCTTC	CASSPAGLADYNEQFF
NA	TRBJ1-4	TRBV6-1	NA	TGTGCCAGCAGTGAAATGCAGGGGTCGATTGAAAAACTGTTTTTT	CASSEMQGSIEKLFF
few	TRBJ2-7	TRBV5-1	NA	TGCGCCAGCAGCTTTCCCGGGAGCCCCGAGCAGTACTTC	CASSFPGSPEQYF
NA	TRBJ2-2	TRBV28	NA	TGTGCCAGCAGTTTATTGGGAGTTGGCACCGGGGAGCTGTTTTTT	CASSLLGVGTGELFF
NA	TRBJ1-2	TRBV29-1	TRBD1	TGCAGCGTTGAAGGGGCAGGGCAACAGGGGGGCTACACCTTC	CSVEGAGQQGGYTF
NA	TRBJ2-7	TRBV19	NA	TGTGCCAGTAGTCGGAGGGACTCCATCGAGCAGTACTTC	CASSRRDSIEQYF
few	TRBJ1-1	TRBV7-6	TRBD1	TGTGCCAGCAGCGTATCTCCGGGGACAGCGAACACTGAAGCTTTCTTT	CASSVSPGTANTEAFF
NA	TRBJ2-1	TRBV30	TRBD2	TGTGCCTGGGCCAGCGGGAGCTCCTACAATGAGCAGTTCTTC	CAWASGSSYNEQFF
few	TRBJ2-1	TRBV27	TRBD2	TGTGCCAGCAGTTTGGTTAAACTAGCGGGAGCGGATGAGCAGTTCTTC	CASSLVKLAGADEQFF
few	TRBJ1-5	TRBV29-1	NA	TGCAGCGTCGACCGGGCAGCTTATAGCAATCAGCCCCAGCATTTT	CSVDRAAYSNQPQHF
few	TRBJ2-1	TRBV30	NA	TGTGCCTGGAGCGACTGGGACAATGAGCAGTTCTTC	CAWSDWDNEQFF
NA	TRBJ1-1	TRBV5-1	NA	TGCGCCAGCAGCTTAGAGGGGGAGAGGGCTGAAGCTTTCTTT	CASSLEGERAEAFF
NA	TRBJ1-2	TRBV7-9	NA	TGTGCCAGCAGCCCCCCGACAATCGTGGGCTACACCTTC	CASSPPTIVGYTF
NA	TRBJ2-1	TRBV20-1	NA	TGCAGTGCTAATCGCAATGAGCAGTTCTTC	CSANRNEQFF
NA	TRBJ1-5	TRBV20-1	NA	TGCAGTGCTAGGCCCGGTGGCACCAGCAATCAGCCCCAGCATTTT	CSARPGGTSNQPQHF
few	TRBJ1-3	TRBV7-8	NA	TGTGCCAGCAGCCCCAGAGGAAGGGGGAACACCATATATTTT	CASSPRGRGNTIYF